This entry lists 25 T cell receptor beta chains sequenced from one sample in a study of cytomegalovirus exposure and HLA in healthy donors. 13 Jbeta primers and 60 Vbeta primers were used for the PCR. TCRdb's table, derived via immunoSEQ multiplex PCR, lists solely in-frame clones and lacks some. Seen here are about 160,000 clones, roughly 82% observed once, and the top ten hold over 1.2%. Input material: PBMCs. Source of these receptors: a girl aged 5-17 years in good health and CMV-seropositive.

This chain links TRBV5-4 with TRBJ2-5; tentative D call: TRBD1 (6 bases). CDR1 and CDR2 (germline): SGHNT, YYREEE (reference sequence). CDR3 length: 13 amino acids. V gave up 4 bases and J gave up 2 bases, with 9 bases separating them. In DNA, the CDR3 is TGTGCCAGCAGCCCGGGACAACAAGAGACCCAGTACTTC. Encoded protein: CASSPGQQETQYF.

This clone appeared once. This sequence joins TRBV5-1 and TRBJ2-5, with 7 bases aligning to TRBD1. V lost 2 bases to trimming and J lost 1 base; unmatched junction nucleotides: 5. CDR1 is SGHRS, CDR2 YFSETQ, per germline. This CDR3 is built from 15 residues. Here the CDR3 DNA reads TGCGCCAGCAGCTTAGGGACAGCCAGCCAAGAGACCCAGTACTTC. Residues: CASSLGTASQETQYF.

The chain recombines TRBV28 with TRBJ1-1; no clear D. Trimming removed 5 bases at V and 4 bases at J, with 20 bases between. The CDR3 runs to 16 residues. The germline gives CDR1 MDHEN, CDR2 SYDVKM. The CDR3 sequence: CASSPQPPGWATEAFF. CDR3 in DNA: TGTGCCAGCAGTCCCCAGCCGCCAGGTTGGGCCACTGAAGCTTTCTTT.

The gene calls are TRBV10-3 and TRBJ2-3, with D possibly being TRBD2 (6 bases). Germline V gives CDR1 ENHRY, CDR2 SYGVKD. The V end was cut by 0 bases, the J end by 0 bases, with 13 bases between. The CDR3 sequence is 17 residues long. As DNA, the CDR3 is TGTGCCATCAGTGAGTCGCTGGCGGGATCTAGCACAGATACGCAGTATTTT. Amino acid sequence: CAISESLAGSSTDTQYF.

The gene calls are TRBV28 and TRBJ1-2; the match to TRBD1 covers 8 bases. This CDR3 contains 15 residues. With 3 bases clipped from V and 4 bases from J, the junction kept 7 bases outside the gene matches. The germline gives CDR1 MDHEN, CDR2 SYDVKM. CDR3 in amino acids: CASSLLDRDVYGYTF. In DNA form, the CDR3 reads TGTGCCAGCAGTTTGTTGGACAGGGATGTCTATGGCTACACCTTC.

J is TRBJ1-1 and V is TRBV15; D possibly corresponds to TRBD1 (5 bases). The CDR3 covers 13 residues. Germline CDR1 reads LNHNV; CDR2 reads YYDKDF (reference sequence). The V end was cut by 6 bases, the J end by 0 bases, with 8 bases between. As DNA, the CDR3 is TGTGCCACCAGGGCGGACATGAACACTGAAGCTTTCTTT. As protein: CATRADMNTEAFF.

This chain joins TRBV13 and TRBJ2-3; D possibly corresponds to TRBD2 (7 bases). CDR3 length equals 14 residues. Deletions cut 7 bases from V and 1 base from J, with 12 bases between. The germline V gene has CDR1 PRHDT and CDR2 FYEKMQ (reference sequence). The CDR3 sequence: CASNEGGGTDTQYF. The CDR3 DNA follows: TGTGCCAGCAACGAGGGGGGGGGCACAGATACGCAGTATTTT.

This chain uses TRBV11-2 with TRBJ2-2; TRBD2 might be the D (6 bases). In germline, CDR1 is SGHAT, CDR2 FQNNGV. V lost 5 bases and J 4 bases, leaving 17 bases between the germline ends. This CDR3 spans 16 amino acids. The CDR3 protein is CASSPVGGALTGELFF. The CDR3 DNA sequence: TGTGCCAGCAGCCCCGTCGGCGGGGCCCTCACCGGGGAGCTGTTTTTT.

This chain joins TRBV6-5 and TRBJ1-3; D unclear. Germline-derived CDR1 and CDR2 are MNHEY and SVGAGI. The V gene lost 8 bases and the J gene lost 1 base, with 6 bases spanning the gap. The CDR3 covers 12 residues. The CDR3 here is CASSQSGNTIYF. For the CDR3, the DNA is TGTGCCAGCTCTCAGTCTGGAAACACCATATATTTT.

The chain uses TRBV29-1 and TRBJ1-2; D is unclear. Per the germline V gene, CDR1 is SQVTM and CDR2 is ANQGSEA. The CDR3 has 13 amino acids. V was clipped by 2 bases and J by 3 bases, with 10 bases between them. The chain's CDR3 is CSVESAVYYGYTF. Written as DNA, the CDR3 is TGCAGCGTTGAAAGCGCGGTTTACTATGGCTACACCTTC.

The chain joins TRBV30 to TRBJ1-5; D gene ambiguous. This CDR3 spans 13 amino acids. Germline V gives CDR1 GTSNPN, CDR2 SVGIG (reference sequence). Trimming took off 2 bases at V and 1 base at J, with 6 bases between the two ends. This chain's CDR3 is CAWSPGSNQPQHF. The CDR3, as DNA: TGTGCCTGGAGTCCGGGGAGCAATCAGCCCCAGCATTTT.

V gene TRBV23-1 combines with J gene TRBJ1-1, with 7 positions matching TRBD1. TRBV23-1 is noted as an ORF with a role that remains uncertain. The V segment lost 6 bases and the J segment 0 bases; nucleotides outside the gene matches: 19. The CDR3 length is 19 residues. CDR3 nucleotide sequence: TGCGCCAGCAGCCGACCGACAGGGCAACCGAACATCATGAACACTGAAGCTTTCTTT. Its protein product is CASSRPTGQPNIMNTEAFF.

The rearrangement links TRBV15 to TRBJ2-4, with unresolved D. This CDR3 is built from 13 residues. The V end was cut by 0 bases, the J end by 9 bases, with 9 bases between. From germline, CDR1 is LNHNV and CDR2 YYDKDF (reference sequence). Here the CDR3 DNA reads TGTGCCACCAGCAGAGATTTGAAGAGCATTCAGTACTTC. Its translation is CATSRDLKSIQYF.

CDR3 coding DNA: TGTGCCAGCAGTTTAGTAGGACTGGACCAAGAGACCCAGTACTTC. Translation gives CASSLVGLDQETQYF. The rearrangement links TRBV2 to TRBJ2-5; perhaps TRBD2 as D (5 bases). The CDR3 extends over 15 amino acids. CDR1 is SNHLY and CDR2 is FYNNEI in the germline V gene. V was cut by 5 bases and J by 0 bases, with 13 bases left in between.

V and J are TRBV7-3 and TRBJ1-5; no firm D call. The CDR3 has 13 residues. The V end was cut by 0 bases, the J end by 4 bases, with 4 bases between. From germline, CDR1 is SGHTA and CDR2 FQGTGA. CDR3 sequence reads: CASSLTLNQPQHF. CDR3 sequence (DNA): TGTGCCAGCAGCTTAACGTTAAATCAGCCCCAGCATTTT.

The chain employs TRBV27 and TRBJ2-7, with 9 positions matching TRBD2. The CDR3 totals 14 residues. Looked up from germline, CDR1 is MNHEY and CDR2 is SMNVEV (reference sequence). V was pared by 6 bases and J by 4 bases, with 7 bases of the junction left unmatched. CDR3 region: CASSKRGAPYEQYF. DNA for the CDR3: TGTGCCAGCAGCAAGCGGGGGGCCCCTTACGAGCAGTACTTC.

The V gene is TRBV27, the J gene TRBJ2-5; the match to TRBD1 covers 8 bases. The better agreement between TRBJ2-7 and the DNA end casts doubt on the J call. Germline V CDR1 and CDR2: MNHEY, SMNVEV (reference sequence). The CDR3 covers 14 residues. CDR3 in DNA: TGTGCCAGCGGCGGCAGGACAGGGAACTACGAGCAGTACTTC. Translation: CASGGRTGNYEQYF.

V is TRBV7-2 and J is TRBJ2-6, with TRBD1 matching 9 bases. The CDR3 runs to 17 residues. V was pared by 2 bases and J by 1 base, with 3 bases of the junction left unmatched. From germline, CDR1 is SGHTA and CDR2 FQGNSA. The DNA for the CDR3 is TGTGCCAGCAGCTTAACCGGGACAGGGTCTGGGGCCAACGTCCTGACTTTC. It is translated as CASSLTGTGSGANVLTF.

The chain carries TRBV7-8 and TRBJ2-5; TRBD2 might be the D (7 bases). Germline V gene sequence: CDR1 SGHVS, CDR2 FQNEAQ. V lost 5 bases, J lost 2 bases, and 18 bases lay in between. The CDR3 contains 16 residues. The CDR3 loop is CASSPQGGTIQETQYF. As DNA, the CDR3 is TGTGCCAGCAGCCCCCAGGGAGGGACAATACAAGAGACCCAGTACTTC.

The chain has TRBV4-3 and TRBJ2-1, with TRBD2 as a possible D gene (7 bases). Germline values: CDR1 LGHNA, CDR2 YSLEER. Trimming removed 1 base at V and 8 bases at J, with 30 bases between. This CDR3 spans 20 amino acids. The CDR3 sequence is CASSQGQQGLGGGLPDEQFF. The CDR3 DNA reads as TGCGCCAGCAGCCAAGGACAACAGGGTCTAGGGGGGGGGCTTCCCGATGAGCAGTTCTTC.

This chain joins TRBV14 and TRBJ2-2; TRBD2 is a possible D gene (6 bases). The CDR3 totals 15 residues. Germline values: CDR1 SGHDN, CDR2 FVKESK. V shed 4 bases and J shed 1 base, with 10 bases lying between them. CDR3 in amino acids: CASSPVGGNTGELFF. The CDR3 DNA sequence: TGTGCCAGCAGCCCGGTCGGGGGGAACACCGGGGAGCTGTTTTTT. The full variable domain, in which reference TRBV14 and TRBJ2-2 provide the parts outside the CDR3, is EAGVTQFPSHSVIEKGQTVTLRCDPISGHDNLYWYRRVMGKEIKFLLHFVKESKQDESGMPNNRFLAERTGGTYSTLKVQPAELEDSGVYFCASSPVGGNTGELFFGEGSRLTVL.

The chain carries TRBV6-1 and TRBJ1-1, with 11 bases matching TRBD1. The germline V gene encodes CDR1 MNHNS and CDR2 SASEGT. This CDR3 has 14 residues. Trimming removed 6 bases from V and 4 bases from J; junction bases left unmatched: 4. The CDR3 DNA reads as TGTGCCAGCAGCTTAGGGACAGGGGGCACTGAAGCTTTCTTT. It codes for CASSLGTGGTEAFF.

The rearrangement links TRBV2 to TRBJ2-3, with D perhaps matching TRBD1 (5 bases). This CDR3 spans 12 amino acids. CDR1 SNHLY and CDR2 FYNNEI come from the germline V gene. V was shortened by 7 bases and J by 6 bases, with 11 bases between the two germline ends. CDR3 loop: CASTPWGDTQYF. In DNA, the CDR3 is TGTGCCAGCACCCCGTGGGGCGATACGCAGTATTTT.

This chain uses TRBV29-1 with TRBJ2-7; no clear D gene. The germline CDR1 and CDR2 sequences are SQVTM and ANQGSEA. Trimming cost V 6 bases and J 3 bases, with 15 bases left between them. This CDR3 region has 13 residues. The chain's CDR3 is CSVHVRLYYEQYF. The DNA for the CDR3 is TGCAGCGTACACGTCAGGCTATACTACGAGCAGTACTTC.

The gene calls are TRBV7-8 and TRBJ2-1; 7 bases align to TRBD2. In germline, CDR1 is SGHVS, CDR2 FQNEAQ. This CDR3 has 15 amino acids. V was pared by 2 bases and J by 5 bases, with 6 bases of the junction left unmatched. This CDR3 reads CASSLRSGTHNEQFF. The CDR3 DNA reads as TGTGCCAGCAGCTTAAGGAGCGGGACCCACAATGAGCAGTTCTTC.